This TCR beta chain was captured in a study of cytomegalovirus exposure and HLA in healthy donors. As to this clone: The antigen is not known.

Study outcomes and limitations: The investigators catalogued 150 to 200 TCR beta chains as cytomegalovirus-associated. HLA alleles showed associations with some 17,000 TCR beta sequences in a later analysis, at a 0.05 false discovery rate. Reportedly, a later analysis found an Asian-associated ancestry cluster had fewer N-insertions than the roughly 700-donor mean.

The PCR ran on 60 Vbeta and 13 Jbeta primers. Data came from immunoSEQ multiplex PCR; TCRdb stores just in-frame clones and leaves some out. The sample contains 180,000 or so clones, under 85% of which appear only once. Donors had nominal health at sampling but likely had unrecorded immune exposures. The TCR comes from a female donor in good health and CMV-seronegative. Sequencing was performed on PBMCs.

CDR3: CASTRLAGGSSYNEQFF. CDR3 in DNA: TGTGCCAGTACCCGACTAGCGGGAGGAAGCTCCTACAATGAGCAGTTCTTC. The chain employs TRBV9 and TRBJ2-1; 13 nucleotides align to TRBD2. CDR1 SGDLS and CDR2 YYNGEE come from the germline V gene. CDR3 length: 17 residues. The ends lost 8 bases at V and 0 bases at J; junction bases unmatched: 8.